These 23 T cell receptor beta chains were all obtained from the same sample, sequenced in a study of T cell clonotyping in hematopoietic cell transplantation. Assay used: immunoSEQ multiplex PCR; TCRdb lists only in-frame clones, some missing. In the table there are 65,000 to 80,000 clones, about 96% of which are singletons. Time point reported: recipient sample about 28 days before transplant, after cytoreduction. The sequences come from peripheral blood mononuclear cells, collected before stem cell transplant. These TCRs come from a woman between 50 and 59 years old with acute myeloid leukemia. Some clones in this sample may be carry-over from other donors' samples.

The chain recombines TRBV11-1 with TRBJ1-1; D not resolved. CDR1 is SGHAT, CDR2 FQDESV, per germline (reference sequence). This CDR3 is built from 14 residues. V lost 2 bases and J 2 bases, leaving 9 bases between the germline ends. The CDR3 region has the DNA TGTGCCAGCAGCTTATTAGCAGACAACACTGAAGCTTTCTTT. Its translation: CASSLLADNTEAFF.

The chain combines TRBV6-5 with TRBJ2-1; no clear D. The V and J ends lost 2 bases and 9 bases respectively, with 14 bases between them. CDR1 and CDR2 from the germline V gene are MNHEY and SVGAGI. This CDR3 contains 14 residues. The CDR3 DNA reads TGTGCCAGCAGTTACGGGCCATATCATGCTGAGCAGTTCTTC. Amino acids: CASSYGPYHAEQFF.

The chain couples TRBV6-5 to TRBJ1-1; D unresolved. The CDR3 sequence is 11 residues long. CDR1 is MNHEY, CDR2 SVGAGI, per germline. V lost 0 bases and J lost 8, with 4 bases in between. The CDR3 sequence is CASSYSGEAFF. DNA for the CDR3: TGTGCCAGCAGTTACTCGGGGGAAGCTTTCTTT.

The table lists this clone with a count of one. This CDR3 is CASSLGQGGETQYF. CDR3 nucleotide sequence: TGTGCCAGCAGTTTAGGACAGGGCGGGGAGACCCAGTACTTC. This chain uses TRBV28 with TRBJ2-5, with 8 positions matching TRBD1. The CDR3 spans 14 residues. With V trimmed by 2 bases and J by 5 bases, 4 bases remained unmatched. Germline V gene sequence: CDR1 MDHEN, CDR2 SYDVKM.

The chain combines TRBV18 with TRBJ1-2, with 7 bases matching TRBD1. The CDR3 is 19 amino acids. CDR1 is KGHSH and CDR2 is LQKENI in the germline V gene. Trimming cost V 3 bases and J 1 base; bases outside gene matches: 17. The CDR3 loop reads CASSPLGTGQRTSNYGYTF. The DNA of the CDR3 is TGTGCCAGCTCACCCTTGGGAACGGGACAGAGAACCAGTAACTATGGCTACACCTTC.

J is TRBJ2-7 and V is TRBV5-4; no firm D call. Trimming took 0 bases from V and 0 from J, leaving 7 bases between them. This CDR3 comprises 14 residues. The germline V gene encodes CDR1 SGHNT and CDR2 YYREEE (reference sequence). CDR3: CASSLEGSSYEQYF. The CDR3 DNA follows: TGTGCCAGCAGCTTGGAGGGAAGCTCCTACGAGCAGTACTTC.

This chain uses TRBV28 with TRBJ1-1; the D gene is possibly TRBD1 (6 bases). This CDR3 comprises 15 residues. Germline loops: CDR1 MDHEN, CDR2 SYDVKM. Trimming cost V 7 bases and J 0 bases, with 15 bases left between them. The CDR3 loop reads CASIRGTLMNTEAFF. The CDR3 DNA follows: TGTGCCAGCATAAGGGGGACCCTGATGAACACTGAAGCTTTCTTT.

The CDR3 DNA is TGTGCCAGCAGGCCGCCGGGACTTTTGAACACTGAAGCTTTCTTT. It specifies CASRPPGLLNTEAFF. This chain joins TRBV7-8 and TRBJ1-1; possible D gene TRBD1, 5 bases. This CDR3 is built from 15 residues. V was trimmed by 6 bases and J by 0 bases, leaving 14 bases between them. Germline V CDR1 and CDR2: SGHVS, FQNEAQ.

The sample holds one count of this clone. The chain combines TRBV27 with TRBJ1-5; the D is unclear. The CDR3 is 11 residues long. The V end was cut by 10 bases, the J end by 0 bases, with 4 bases between. The germline gives CDR1 MNHEY, CDR2 SMNVEV (reference sequence). The CDR3 here is CAINSNQPQHF. Here the CDR3 DNA reads TGTGCCATCAATAGCAATCAGCCCCAGCATTTT.

The gene calls are TRBV10-3 and TRBJ2-5, with TRBD2 identical over 7 bases. The junction had 7 bases not matched to a gene; V was cut back by 5 bases and J by 4 bases. The CDR3 consists of 14 residues. Germline V gene lookup returns CDR1 ENHRY and CDR2 SYGVKD. The CDR3 sequence: CAISWGEGGETQYF. Here the CDR3 DNA reads TGTGCCATCAGTTGGGGGGAGGGCGGAGAGACCCAGTACTTC.

The chain recombines TRBV30 with TRBJ1-1; the D is unclear. The V end was cut by 2 bases, the J end by 6 bases, with 13 bases between. Germline CDR1 GTSNPN, CDR2 SVGIG (reference sequence). The CDR3 has 13 residues. The CDR3 sequence: CAWSSSVSAEAFF. The CDR3 region has the DNA TGTGCCTGGAGTTCCTCCGTGAGCGCTGAAGCTTTCTTT.

A note on this clone: Sequence at one end of the junction differs from germline and may be a read error. This rearrangement joins TRBV28 to TRBJ1-1, with D possibly matching TRBD1 (5 bases). Germline values: CDR1 MDHEN, CDR2 SYDVKM. The CDR3 sequence is 11 residues long. CDR3 residues: CALRGDTEAFF. Here the CDR3 DNA reads TGCGCTCTTCGGGGGGACACTGAAGCTTTCTTT. The whole variable domain, filled in from reference TRBV28 and TRBJ1-1, reads DVKVTQSSRYLVKRTGEKVFLECVQDMDHENMFWYRQDPGLGLRLIYFSYDVKMKEKGDIPEGYSVSREKKERFSLILESASTNQTSMYLCALRGDTEAFFGQGTRLTVV.

The chain has TRBV6-5 and TRBJ1-2; D is unclear. The CDR3 length is 16 residues. Per the germline V gene, CDR1 is MNHEY and CDR2 is SVGAGI. Trimming pared 0 bases from V and 6 bases from J, leaving 17 bases between. CDR3 nucleotide sequence: TGTGCCAGCAGTTACTCGAGTTCGAGGTGGGAGGATGGCTACACCTTC. This encodes CASSYSSSRWEDGYTF.

This sequence joins TRBV29-1 and TRBJ2-7; TRBD1 might be the D (6 bases). Trimming took 5 bases from V and 0 from J, leaving 11 bases between them. Germline values: CDR1 SQVTM, CDR2 ANQGSEA. This CDR3 region has 13 residues. In DNA, the CDR3 is TGCAGCGTTACCCGGACAGTCTCCTACGAGCAGTACTTC. Its protein product is CSVTRTVSYEQYF.

This chain uses TRBV19 with TRBJ2-7, with a possible D match to TRBD2 (6 bases). The length of the CDR3 is 16 residues. V gave up 5 bases and J gave up 0 bases, with 17 bases separating them. The germline gives CDR1 LNHDA, CDR2 SQIVND (reference sequence). CDR3 nucleotides: TGTGCCAGTAGTCGGGGGTCGGGCCTGGACTCCTACGAGCAGTACTTC. Its protein product is CASSRGSGLDSYEQYF.

The V call is TRBV2, the J call TRBJ1-5; D call uncertain. Germline V lookup: CDR1 SNHLY, CDR2 FYNNEI. V dropped 5 bases and J dropped 1 base, with 9 bases sitting between them. This CDR3 region has 14 residues. Here the CDR3 reads CASSYGHSNQPQHF. The CDR3 DNA sequence: TGTGCCAGCAGTTATGGGCACAGCAATCAGCCCCAGCATTTT.

The CDR3 region has the DNA TGTGCCAGCAGTTTATTACCCGCCGGGGCGCGGGACGAGCAGTACTTC. It yields the protein CASSLLPAGARDEQYF. The chain joins TRBV27 to TRBJ2-7; D possibly matches TRBD1 or TRBD2 (5 bases each). There are 16 residues in the CDR3. From germline, CDR1 is MNHEY and CDR2 SMNVEV (reference sequence). Trimming removed 1 base from V and 5 bases from J, with 18 bases in between.

This sequence joins TRBV29-1 and TRBJ1-2; no reliable D call. Germline CDR1 SQVTM, CDR2 ANQGSEA. Trimming cost V 5 bases and J 2 bases, with 12 bases left between them. The CDR3 spans 13 residues. The CDR3 spells CSVTYLGNYGYTF. DNA for the CDR3: TGCAGCGTTACCTACCTGGGAAACTATGGCTACACCTTC.

V and J are TRBV5-1 and TRBJ1-1; D gene uncertain. CDR3 length: 14 amino acids. Trimming left V 1 base short and J 1 base short, with 8 bases between. In germline, CDR1 is SGHRS, CDR2 YFSETQ. This CDR3 is CASSLYGTNTEAFF. As DNA, the CDR3 is TGCGCCAGCAGCTTGTACGGCACGAACACTGAAGCTTTCTTT.

This clone was recorded only once. V gene TRBV10-3 combines with J gene TRBJ2-7; D is possibly TRBD1 (6 bases). This CDR3 has 19 amino acids. Germline V gene lookup returns CDR1 ENHRY and CDR2 SYGVKD. V lost 0 bases and J lost 3, with 24 bases in between. The CDR3 sequence: CAISESILGSPGAIYEQYF. The CDR3 region has the DNA TGTGCCATCAGTGAGTCGATTCTCGGTTCCCCAGGGGCAATCTACGAGCAGTACTTC.

The chain joins TRBV30 to TRBJ2-2; D is undetermined. Per germline, CDR1 GTSNPN and CDR2 SVGIG (reference sequence). The CDR3 consists of 14 residues. Trimming took off 4 bases at V and 2 bases at J, with 11 bases between the two ends. The CDR3 reads CAWKMASNTGELFF. CDR3 coding DNA: TGTGCCTGGAAAATGGCCTCAAACACCGGGGAGCTGTTTTTT.

Here the CDR3 DNA reads TGTGCCAGCAGTATAAGGCTCTCCTACGAGCAGTACTTC. Its translation: CASSIRLSYEQYF. The J gene is TRBJ2-7, the V gene TRBV27; no firm D call. V lost 5 bases, J lost 0 bases, and 8 bases lay in between. CDR3 length: 13 amino acids. Germline CDR1 MNHEY, CDR2 SMNVEV (reference sequence).

The chain uses TRBV4-1 and TRBJ1-1; D unclear. CDR1 MGHRA and CDR2 YSYEKL come from the germline V gene. This CDR3 has 13 residues. The ends were cut back, 4 bases at V and 5 bases at J, with 11 bases in the middle. The DNA of the CDR3 is TGCGCCAGCAGCCGGGTTCTTCGGACTGAAGCTTTCTTT. It encodes CASSRVLRTEAFF.